This T cell receptor (beta chain) was sequenced in a study of shared clonotypes between healthy human individuals. Study-wide findings and caveats: Larger estimated richness was generally seen in naive subsets than in memory subsets.

Clones were sequenced by immunoSEQ multiplex PCR, and TCRdb holds only the in-frame ones, with some missing. This sample carries roughly 1,100,000 clones, around 76% of them seen once, and the ten largest clones take about 1.4%. The CDR3 loop spans 14 amino acids. V was cut by 5 bases and J by 8 bases, with 15 bases left in between. Germline V gives CDR1 SNHLY, CDR2 FYNNEI. On this clone itself: Its antigen is unidentified.

The donor population consisted of healthy HIV-negative adults with no recent acute infections or vaccinations. The receptor was derived from a man younger than 35 in good health. The gene calls are TRBV2 and TRBJ1-4; possibly TRBD1 for D (6 bases). Material: memory CD4+ T cells sorted from blood. Subset noted: CD45RA-negative fraction. The CDR3: CASSPQGLQEKLFF. CDR3 coding DNA: TGTGCCAGCAGTCCACAGGGTTTGCAGGAAAAACTGTTTTTT.